This record covers a single T cell receptor (beta chain). Its antigen remains unidentified. Sequencing used immunoSEQ multiplex PCR; TCRdb keeps in-frame clones, though not all of them. The sample holds about 40,000 clones, roughly 79% seen once. The data are from a study of STAT5B mutations in CD4+ large granular lymphocyte leukemia. About the study: Among healthy donors, a particular HLA allele went with more CDR3 'QG' motifs. The study's findings and limits: The CD4+ versus CD8+ T-LGLL clonality difference may reflect limited sample size. Patient CD4-sorted repertoires stayed more clonal than healthy ones after leukemic-clone removal.

The CDR3 is 14 residues long. Sequenced input: CD4+ T cells from blood buffy coats. The clonotype originates from a human donor in good health. V is TRBV21-1 and J is TRBJ1-1; the DNA was not compared with TRBD1, the D call given in the table. TRBV21-1 counts as a pseudogene. The DNA for the CDR3 is TGTGCCAGCCGCCTCAGGGGGCGGCTCACTGAAGCTTTCTTT. Its translation: CASRLRGRLTEAFF.